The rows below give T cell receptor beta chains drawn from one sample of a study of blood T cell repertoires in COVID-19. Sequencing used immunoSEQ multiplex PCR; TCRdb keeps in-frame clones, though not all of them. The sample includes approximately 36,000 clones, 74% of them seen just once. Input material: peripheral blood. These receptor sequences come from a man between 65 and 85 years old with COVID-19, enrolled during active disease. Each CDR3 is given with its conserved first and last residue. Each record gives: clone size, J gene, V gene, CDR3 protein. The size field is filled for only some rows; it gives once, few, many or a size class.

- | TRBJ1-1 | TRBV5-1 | CASRPFRGGSDTEAFF
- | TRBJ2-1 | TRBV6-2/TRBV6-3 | CASSLAGAYNEQFF
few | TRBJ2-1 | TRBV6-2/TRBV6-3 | CASSVITGAGGKNEQFF
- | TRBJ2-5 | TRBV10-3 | CAISVVSGGGETQYF
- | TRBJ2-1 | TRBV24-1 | CATSNRGSYNEQFF
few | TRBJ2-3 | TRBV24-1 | CATRELAVCTDTQYF
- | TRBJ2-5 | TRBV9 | CASSNKQGLETQYF
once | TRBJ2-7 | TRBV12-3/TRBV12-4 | CASSPRGGEQYF
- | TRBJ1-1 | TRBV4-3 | CASSQDQDRGASEAFF
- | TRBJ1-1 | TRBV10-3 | CAIRVDRVGEAFF
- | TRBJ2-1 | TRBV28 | CASSNSGPYNEQFF
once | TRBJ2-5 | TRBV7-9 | CASSLDLTGRQETQYF